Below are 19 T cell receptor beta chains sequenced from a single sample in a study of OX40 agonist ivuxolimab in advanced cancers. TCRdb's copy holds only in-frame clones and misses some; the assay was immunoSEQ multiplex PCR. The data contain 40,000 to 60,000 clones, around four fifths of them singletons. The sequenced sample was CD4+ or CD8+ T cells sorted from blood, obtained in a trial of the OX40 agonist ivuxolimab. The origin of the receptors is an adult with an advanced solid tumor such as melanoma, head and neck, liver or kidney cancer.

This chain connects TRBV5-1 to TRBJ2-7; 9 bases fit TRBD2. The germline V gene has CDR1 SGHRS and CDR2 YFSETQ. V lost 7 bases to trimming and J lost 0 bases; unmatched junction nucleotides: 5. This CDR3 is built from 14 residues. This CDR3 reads CASASSGSSYEQYF. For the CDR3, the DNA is TGCGCCAGCGCAAGTAGCGGGAGCTCCTACGAGCAGTACTTC.

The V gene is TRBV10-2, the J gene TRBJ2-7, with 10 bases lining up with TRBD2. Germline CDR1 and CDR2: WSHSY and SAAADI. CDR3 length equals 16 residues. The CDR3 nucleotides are TGCGAAGACCAAGGGCTAGCGGGAGCCCTCTCCTACGAGCAGTACTTC. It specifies CEDQGLAGALSYEQYF.

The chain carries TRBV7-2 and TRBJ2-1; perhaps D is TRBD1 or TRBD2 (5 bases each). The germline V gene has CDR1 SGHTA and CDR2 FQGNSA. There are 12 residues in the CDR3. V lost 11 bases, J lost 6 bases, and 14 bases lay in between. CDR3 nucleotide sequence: TGTGCCCTAGGGGCTAGCAGCAATGAGCAGTTCTTC. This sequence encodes CALGASSNEQFF.

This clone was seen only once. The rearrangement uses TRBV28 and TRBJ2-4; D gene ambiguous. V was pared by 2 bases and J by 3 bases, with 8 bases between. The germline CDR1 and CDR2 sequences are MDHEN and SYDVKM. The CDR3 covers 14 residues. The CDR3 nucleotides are TGTGCCAGCAGTTTACCACAGATCAAAAACATTCAGTACTTC. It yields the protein CASSLPQIKNIQYF.

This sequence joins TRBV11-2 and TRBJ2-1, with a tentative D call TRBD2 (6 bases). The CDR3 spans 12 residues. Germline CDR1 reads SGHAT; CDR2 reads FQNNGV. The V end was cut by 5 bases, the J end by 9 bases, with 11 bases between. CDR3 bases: TGTGCCAGCAGCAATAGCGGAGTTGAGCAGTTCTTC. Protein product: CASSNSGVEQFF.

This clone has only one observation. The chain's CDR3 is CASKNSESSYEQYF. The CDR3 DNA reads as TGTGCCAGCAAAAACTCGGAGAGCTCCTACGAGCAGTACTTC. This chain links TRBV7-2 with TRBJ2-7, with D hard to call. The CDR3 totals 14 residues. Germline lookup yields CDR1 SGHTA and CDR2 FQGNSA. The germline V and J ends were trimmed by 7 bases and 0 bases, with 13 bases remaining between them.

The CDR3 region is CASSSGQGPLNTEAFF. As DNA, the CDR3 is TGTGCCAGCAGTTCAGGACAGGGGCCGCTGAACACTGAAGCTTTCTTT. The genes are TRBV27 and TRBJ1-1; 9 bases line up with TRBD1. There are 16 residues in the CDR3. V dropped 4 bases and J dropped 0; count of bases not matched to a gene: 6. The V gene's germline CDR1 is MNHEY and CDR2 SMNVEV (reference sequence).

The CDR3 loop reads CASSVARTSGSRSTDTQYF. CDR3 in DNA: TGTGCCAGCAGCGTAGCTAGAACTAGCGGGAGTCGTAGCACAGATACGCAGTATTTT. The genes are TRBV9 and TRBJ2-3; 11 bases agree with TRBD2. Trimming at V came to 0 bases and at J to 0 bases, leaving 9 bases not matched to a gene. Germline CDR1 reads SGDLS; CDR2 reads YYNGEE. CDR3 length equals 19 residues.

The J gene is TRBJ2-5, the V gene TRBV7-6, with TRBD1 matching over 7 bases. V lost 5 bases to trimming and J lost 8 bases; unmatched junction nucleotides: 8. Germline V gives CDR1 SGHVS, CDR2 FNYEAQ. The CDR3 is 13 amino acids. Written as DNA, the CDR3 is TGTGCCAGCAGCCTCGGACAGGCTATTACCCAGTACTTC. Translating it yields CASSLGQAITQYF.

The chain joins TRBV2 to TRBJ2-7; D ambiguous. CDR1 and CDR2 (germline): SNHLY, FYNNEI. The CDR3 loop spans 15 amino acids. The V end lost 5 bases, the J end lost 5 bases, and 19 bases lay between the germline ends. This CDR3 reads CASSQKDGRWDEQYF. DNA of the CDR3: TGTGCCAGCAGTCAGAAGGACGGTAGATGGGACGAGCAGTACTTC.

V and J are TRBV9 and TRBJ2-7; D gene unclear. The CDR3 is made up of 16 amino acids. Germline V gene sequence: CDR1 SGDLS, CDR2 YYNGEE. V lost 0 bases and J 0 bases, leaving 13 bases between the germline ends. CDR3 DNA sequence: TGTGCCAGCAGCGTAGATGGGAAGGTCCACTCCTACGAGCAGTACTTC. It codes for CASSVDGKVHSYEQYF.

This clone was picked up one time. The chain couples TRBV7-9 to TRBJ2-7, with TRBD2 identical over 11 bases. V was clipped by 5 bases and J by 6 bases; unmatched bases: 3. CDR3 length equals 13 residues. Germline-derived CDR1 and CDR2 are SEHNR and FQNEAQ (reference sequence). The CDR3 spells CASSAGTSGEQYF. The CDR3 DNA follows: TGTGCCAGCAGCGCCGGGACTAGCGGCGAGCAGTACTTC.

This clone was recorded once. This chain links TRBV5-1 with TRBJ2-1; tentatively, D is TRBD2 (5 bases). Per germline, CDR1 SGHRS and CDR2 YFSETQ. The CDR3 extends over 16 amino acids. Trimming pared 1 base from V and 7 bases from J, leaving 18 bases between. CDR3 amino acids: CASSLNRGFNLNEQFF. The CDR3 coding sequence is TGCGCCAGCAGCTTGAACCGGGGTTTCAACCTTAATGAGCAGTTCTTC.

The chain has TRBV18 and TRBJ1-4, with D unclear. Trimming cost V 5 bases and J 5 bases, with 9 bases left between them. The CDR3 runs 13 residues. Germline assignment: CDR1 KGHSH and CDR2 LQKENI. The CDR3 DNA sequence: TGTGCCAGCTCAAGGACTGGCAATGAAAAACTGTTTTTT. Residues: CASSRTGNEKLFF.

CDR3 nucleotide sequence: TGCAGCGCCGGACTAGCGTGGAATGAGCAGTTCTTC. It specifies CSAGLAWNEQFF. The chain joins TRBV29-1 to TRBJ2-1, with 9 bases that match TRBD2. The J segment lost 7 bases and the V segment lost 7 bases, leaving 5 bases of the junction unmatched. This CDR3 contains 12 residues. Germline V gene data show CDR1 as SQVTM and CDR2 as ANQGSEA.

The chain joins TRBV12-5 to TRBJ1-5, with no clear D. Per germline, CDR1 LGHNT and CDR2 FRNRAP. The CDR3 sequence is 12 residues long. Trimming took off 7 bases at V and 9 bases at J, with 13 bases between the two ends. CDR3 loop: CASAQGIGPQHF. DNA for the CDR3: TGTGCTAGTGCCCAAGGGATTGGGCCCCAGCATTTT.

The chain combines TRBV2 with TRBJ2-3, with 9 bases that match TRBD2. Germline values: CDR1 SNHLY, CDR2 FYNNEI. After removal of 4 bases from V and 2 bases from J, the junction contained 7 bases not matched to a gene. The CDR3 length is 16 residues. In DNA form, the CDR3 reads TGTGCCAGCAGTGGGGGAACTAGCGGGTTCACAGATACGCAGTATTTT. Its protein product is CASSGGTSGFTDTQYF.

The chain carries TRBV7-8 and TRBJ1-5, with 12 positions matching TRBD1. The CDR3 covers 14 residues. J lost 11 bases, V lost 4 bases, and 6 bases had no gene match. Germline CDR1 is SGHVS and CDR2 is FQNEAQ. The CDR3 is CASSSGTGGSAQHF. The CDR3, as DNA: TGTGCCAGCAGCTCCGGGACAGGGGGCTCGGCCCAGCATTTT.

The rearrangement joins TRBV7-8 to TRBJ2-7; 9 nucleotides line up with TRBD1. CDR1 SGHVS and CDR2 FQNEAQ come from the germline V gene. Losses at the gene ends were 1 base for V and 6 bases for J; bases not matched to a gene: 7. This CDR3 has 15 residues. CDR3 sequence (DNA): TGTGCCAGCAGCTTAGTTAGAGGACAGGGGTCCGAGCAGTACTTC. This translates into CASSLVRGQGSEQYF.